The clone carrying this TCR beta chain appeared a single time. This CDR3 spans 14 amino acids. Between the trimmed V and J ends, which lost 5 bases and 3 bases, there was a span of 14 bases. In germline, CDR1 is SGHVS, CDR2 FQNEAQ. The data belong to a study of shared clonotypes between healthy human individuals. Using immunoSEQ multiplex PCR, the repertoire was profiled, and TCRdb retains in-frame clones only, with some absent. Of some 1.4 million clones listed, approximately 97% were seen once; the top ten hold roughly 1.2%. The gene calls are TRBV7-8 and TRBJ2-7; D tentatively fits TRBD1 or TRBD2 (6 bases each). The receptor was derived from a man between 25 and 39 years old in good health. The sequenced sample was naive CD4+ T cells sorted from blood. Subset indicated: CD45RA+ positively selected. The CDR3 reads CASSLRGESYEQYF. As DNA, the CDR3 is TGTGCCAGCAGCCTTAGGGGGGAAAGCTACGAGCAGTACTTC.